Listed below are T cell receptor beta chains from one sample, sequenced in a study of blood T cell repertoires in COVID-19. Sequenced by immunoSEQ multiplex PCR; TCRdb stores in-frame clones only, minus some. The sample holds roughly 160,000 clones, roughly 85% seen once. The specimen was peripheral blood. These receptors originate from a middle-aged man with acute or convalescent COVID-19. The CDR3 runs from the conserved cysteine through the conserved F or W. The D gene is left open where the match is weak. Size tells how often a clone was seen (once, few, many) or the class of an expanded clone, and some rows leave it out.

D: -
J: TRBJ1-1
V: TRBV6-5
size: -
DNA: TGTGCCAGCAGTCCTCGGGGTGCGAACACTGAAGCTTTCTTT
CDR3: CASSPRGANTEAFF

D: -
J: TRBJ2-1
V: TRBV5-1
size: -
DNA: TGCGCCAGCAGCTCCGAGGGGGGGGCCTACAATGAGCAGTTCTTC
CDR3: CASSSEGGAYNEQFF

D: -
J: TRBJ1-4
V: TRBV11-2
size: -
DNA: TGTGCCAGCATCGGGGAGGATGAAAAACTGTTTTTT
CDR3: CASIGEDEKLFF

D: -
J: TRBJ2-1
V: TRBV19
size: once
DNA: TGTGCCAGTACCCCGGGGAGCGTTGGAAGTGAGCAGTTCTTC
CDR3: CASTPGSVGSEQFF

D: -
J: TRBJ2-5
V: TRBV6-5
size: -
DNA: TGTGCCAGCAGTTACTCGCTGGAGGAGACCCAGTACTTC
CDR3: CASSYSLEETQYF

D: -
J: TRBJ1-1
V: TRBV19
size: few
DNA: TGTGCCAGTAGTATAGATACAGGATTTGAAGCTTTCTTT
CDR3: CASSIDTGFEAFF

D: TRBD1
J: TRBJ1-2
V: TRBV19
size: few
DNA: TGTGCCAGTAGTATCCCAGGACAGGATTCTAACTATGGCTACACCTTC
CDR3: CASSIPGQDSNYGYTF

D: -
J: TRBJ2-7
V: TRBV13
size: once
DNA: TGTGCCACAAATGAGGGAGGTATGGACGAGCAGTACTTC
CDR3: CATNEGGMDEQYF

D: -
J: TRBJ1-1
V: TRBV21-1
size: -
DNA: TGTGCCAGCAGCAGGGAGACTGAAGCTTTCTTT
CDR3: CASSRETEAFF

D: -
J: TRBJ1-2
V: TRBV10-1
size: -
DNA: TGCGCCAGCAGTGAATGGCGGGGGCGCTACTATGGCTACACCTTC
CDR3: CASSEWRGRYYGYTF

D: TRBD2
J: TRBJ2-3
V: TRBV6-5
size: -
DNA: TGTGCCAGCAGGTCTTGGGGGGGTACAGATACGCAGTATTTT
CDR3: CASRSWGGTDTQYF

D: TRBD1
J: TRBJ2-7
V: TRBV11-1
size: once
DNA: TGTGCCAGCAGTATAGACAGGGTCTCCGGCGAGCAGTACTTC
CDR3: CASSIDRVSGEQYF

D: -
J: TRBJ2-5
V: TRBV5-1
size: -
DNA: TGCGCCAGCAGCTTGGCCCCCCAGAAACAAGAGACCCAGTACTTC
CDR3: CASSLAPQKQETQYF

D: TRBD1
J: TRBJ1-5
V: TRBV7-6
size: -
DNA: TGTGCCAGCAGCTCATTGGACAGGGCCGACCCCCAGCATTTT
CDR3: CASSSLDRADPQHF

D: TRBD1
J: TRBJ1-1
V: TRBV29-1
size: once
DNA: TGCAGCGTTGGAAGGGACAGGGAAGGCACTGAAGCTTTCTTT
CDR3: CSVGRDREGTEAFF

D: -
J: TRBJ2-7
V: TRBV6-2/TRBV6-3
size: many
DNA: TGTGCCAGCAGTTACTCCCCCGAGCGGGAGCAGTACTTC
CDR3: CASSYSPEREQYF

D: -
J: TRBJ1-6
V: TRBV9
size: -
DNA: TGTGCCAGCAGCGCCGGACAGACGCAAACCTATAATTCACCCCTCCACTTT
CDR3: CASSAGQTQTYNSPLHF

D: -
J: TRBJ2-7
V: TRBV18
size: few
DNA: TGTGCCAGCTCTCTGACAGCGACCTACGAGCAGTACTTC
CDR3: CASSLTATYEQYF

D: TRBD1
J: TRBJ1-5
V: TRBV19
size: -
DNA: TGTGCCAGTACCCGAGGAACAGGGGTCCAGCATTTT
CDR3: CASTRGTGVQHF

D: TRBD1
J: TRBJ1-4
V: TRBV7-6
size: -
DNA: TGTGCCAGCAGTTTCAGGGGGGCTAATGAAAAACTGTTTTTT
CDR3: CASSFRGANEKLFF

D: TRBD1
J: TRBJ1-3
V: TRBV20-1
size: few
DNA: TGCAGTGCTAGTGGGGGGGACAGGGATGGAAACACCATATATTTT
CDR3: CSASGGDRDGNTIYF

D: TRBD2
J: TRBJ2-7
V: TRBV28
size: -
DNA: TGTGCCAGCAGTACGGGGGGTTCCGCCTACGAGCAGTACTTC
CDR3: CASSTGGSAYEQYF

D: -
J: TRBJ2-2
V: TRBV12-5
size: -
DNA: TGTGCTAGTGGGACAGGGAACACCGGGGAGCTGTTTTTT
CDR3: CASGTGNTGELFF

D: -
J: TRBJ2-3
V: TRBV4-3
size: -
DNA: TGCGCCAGCAGCCAAGATTCTCCCCCTCGCGGGGATACGCAGTATTTT
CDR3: CASSQDSPPRGDTQYF

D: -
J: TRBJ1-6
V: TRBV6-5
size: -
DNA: TGTGCCAGCAGTTACGGCGGCAGGGTGGGGAATTCACCCCTCCACTTT
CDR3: CASSYGGRVGNSPLHF

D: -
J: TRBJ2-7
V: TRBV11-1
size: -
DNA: TGTGCCAGCAGCTTAGAGAGGGGGACCTACGAGCAGTACTTC
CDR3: CASSLERGTYEQYF

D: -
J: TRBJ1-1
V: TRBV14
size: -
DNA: TGTGCCAGCAGCCAATTCTCAGGGAGGGTGTTTGAGACTGAAGCTTTCTTT
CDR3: CASSQFSGRVFETEAFF

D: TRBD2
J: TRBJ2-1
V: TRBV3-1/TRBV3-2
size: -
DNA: TGTGCCAGCCGGAGAGCGGGAGGGGAGCAGTTCTTC
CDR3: CASRRAGGEQFF

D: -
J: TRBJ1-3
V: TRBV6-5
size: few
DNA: TGTGCCAGCAGCCTCTTTGGCAGGGACACCATATATTTT
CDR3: CASSLFGRDTIYF

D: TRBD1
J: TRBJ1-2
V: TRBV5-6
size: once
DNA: TGTGCCAGCAGCCCTCGCCGGGCAGGGGGAACTGGCTACACCTTC
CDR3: CASSPRRAGGTGYTF

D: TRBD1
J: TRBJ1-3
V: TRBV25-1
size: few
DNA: TGTGCCAGCAGTGAACCTAGGACAGGGCGTGGAAACACCATATATTTT
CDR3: CASSEPRTGRGNTIYF

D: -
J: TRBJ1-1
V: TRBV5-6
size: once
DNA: TGTGCCAGCAGCTTCCAATCAGGGGCCACTGAAGCTTTCTTT
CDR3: CASSFQSGATEAFF

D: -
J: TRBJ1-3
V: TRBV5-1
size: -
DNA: TGCGCCAGCCAAGCTTCAGGGGATGGAAACACCATATATTTT
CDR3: CASQASGDGNTIYF

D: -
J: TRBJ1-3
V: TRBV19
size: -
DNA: TGTGCCAGTGGGCAAACAGGGCTGGGGAACACCATATATTTT
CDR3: CASGQTGLGNTIYF

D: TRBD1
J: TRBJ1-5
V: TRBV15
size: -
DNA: TGTGCCACCAGCAGAGGGACAGGGTTTAGCAATCAGCCCCAGCATTTT
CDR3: CATSRGTGFSNQPQHF

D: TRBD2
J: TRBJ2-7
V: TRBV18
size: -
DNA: TGTGCCAGCTCACTAGCGGGGGGGCTCGAGCAGTACTTC
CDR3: CASSLAGGLEQYF

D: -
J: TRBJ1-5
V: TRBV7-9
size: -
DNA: TGTGCCAGCAGCTTAGCTTACAATCAGCCCCAGCATTTT
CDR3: CASSLAYNQPQHF

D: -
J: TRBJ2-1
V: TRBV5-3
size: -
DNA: TGTGCCAGAAGCTTCCGAGGCGATGAGCAGTTCTTC
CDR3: CARSFRGDEQFF

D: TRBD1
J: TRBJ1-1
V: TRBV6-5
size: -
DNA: TGTGCCAGCAGCTTACCCCCGGGACAGGAGACTGAAGCTTTCTTT
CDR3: CASSLPPGQETEAFF

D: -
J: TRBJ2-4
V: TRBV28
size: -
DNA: TGTGCCAGCAGTTTCCCTGGGGGGACCAAAAACATTCAGTACTTC
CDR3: CASSFPGGTKNIQYF

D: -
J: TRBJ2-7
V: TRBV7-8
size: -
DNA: TGTGCCAGCAGCCCCCCCGACAGGCTCGGTCGCGAGCAGTACTTC
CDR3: CASSPPDRLGREQYF

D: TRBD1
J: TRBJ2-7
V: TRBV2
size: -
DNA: TGTGCCAGCAGATCACAGGGGGCATCCTACGAGCAGTACTTC
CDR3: CASRSQGASYEQYF

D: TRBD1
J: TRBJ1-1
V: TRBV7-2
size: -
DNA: TGTGCCAGCAGCTCCCAGGGGGCAGGCACTGAAGCTTTCTTT
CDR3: CASSSQGAGTEAFF

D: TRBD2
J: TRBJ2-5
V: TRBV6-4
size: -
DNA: TGTGCCAGCAGTGACCGGGAGGGCGAGACCCAGTACTTC
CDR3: CASSDREGETQYF

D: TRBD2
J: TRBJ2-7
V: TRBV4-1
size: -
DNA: TGCGCCAGCAGCCAAGACCCCGGGGGGGCAAGAGAGCAGTACTTC
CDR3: CASSQDPGGAREQYF

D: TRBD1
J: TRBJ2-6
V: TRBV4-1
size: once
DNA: TGCGCCAGCAGCCGTGACAGGGGCACTGGGGCCAACGTCCTGACTTTC
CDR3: CASSRDRGTGANVLTF

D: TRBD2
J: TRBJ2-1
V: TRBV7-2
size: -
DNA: TGTGCCAGCAGCCCCCCGGGACTAGTGGGCCATGAGCAGTTCTTC
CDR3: CASSPPGLVGHEQFF

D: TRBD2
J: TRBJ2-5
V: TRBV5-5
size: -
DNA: TGTGCCAGCAGCTTGGCCCGGGGGGTTTCTTTTGGGGAGACCCAGTACTTC
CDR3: CASSLARGVSFGETQYF

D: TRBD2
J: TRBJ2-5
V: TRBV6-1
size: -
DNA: TGTGCCAGCAGTGGCCTTGGTAGCGGGGGGGCCGGGCAAGAGACCCAGTACTTC
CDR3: CASSGLGSGGAGQETQYF

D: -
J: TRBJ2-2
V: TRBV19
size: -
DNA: TGTGCCAGTAGGGCAGGAGGGAACACCGGGGAGCTGTTTTTT
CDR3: CASRAGGNTGELFF

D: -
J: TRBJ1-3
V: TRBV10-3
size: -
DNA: TGTGCCTCACACGATACAACCCTCATCTCTGGAAACACCATATATTTT
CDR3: CASHDTTLISGNTIYF

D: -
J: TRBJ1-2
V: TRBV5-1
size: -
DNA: TGCGCCAGCAGCTCGGATCCCGGGACAAAGGCTGAGGGCTACACCTTC
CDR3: CASSSDPGTKAEGYTF

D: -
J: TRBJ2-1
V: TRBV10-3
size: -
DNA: TGTGCCATCAGTGAAACGGGTCTCGCCTACAATGAGCAGTTCTTC
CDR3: CAISETGLAYNEQFF

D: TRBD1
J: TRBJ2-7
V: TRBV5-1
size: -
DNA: TGCGCCAGCAGCTTGTTGGGACAGGGGGAGTACGAGCAGTACTTC
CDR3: CASSLLGQGEYEQYF

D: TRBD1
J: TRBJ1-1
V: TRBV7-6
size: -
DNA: TGTGCCAGCAGCTTCGGGACAGGGGTAACTGAAGCTTTCTTT
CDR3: CASSFGTGVTEAFF